This T cell receptor beta chain was sequenced in a study of blood T cell repertoires in COVID-19. CDR1 is SEHNR and CDR2 is FQNEAQ in the germline V gene (reference sequence). CDR3 length: 14 amino acids. Trimming took 1 base from V and 7 from J; bases not matched to a gene: 6. TCRdb keeps only in-frame clones here, not all; method: immunoSEQ multiplex PCR. The sample has about 300,000 clones, about nine tenths seen once. The cohort comprised adults aged about 18 to 90 years residing in 20 to 25 US areas. The sample consisted of PBMCs or T cells enriched from blood (not recorded which). The V call is TRBV7-9, the J call TRBJ1-2; 7 positions match TRBD1. This sequence was found in a man under 40 who had recovered from COVID-19. The CDR3 region is CASSLDRGAGGYTF. CDR3 DNA: TGTGCCAGCAGCTTAGACAGGGGAGCGGGTGGCTACACCTTC. Looking up the rest from reference TRBV7-9 and TRBJ1-2 gives the full variable domain: DTGVSQNPRHKITKRGQNVTFRCDPISEHNRLYWYRQTLGQGPEFLTYFQNEAQLEKSRLLSDRFSAERPKGSFSTLEIQRTEQGDSAMYLCASSLDRGAGGYTFGSGTRLTVV.